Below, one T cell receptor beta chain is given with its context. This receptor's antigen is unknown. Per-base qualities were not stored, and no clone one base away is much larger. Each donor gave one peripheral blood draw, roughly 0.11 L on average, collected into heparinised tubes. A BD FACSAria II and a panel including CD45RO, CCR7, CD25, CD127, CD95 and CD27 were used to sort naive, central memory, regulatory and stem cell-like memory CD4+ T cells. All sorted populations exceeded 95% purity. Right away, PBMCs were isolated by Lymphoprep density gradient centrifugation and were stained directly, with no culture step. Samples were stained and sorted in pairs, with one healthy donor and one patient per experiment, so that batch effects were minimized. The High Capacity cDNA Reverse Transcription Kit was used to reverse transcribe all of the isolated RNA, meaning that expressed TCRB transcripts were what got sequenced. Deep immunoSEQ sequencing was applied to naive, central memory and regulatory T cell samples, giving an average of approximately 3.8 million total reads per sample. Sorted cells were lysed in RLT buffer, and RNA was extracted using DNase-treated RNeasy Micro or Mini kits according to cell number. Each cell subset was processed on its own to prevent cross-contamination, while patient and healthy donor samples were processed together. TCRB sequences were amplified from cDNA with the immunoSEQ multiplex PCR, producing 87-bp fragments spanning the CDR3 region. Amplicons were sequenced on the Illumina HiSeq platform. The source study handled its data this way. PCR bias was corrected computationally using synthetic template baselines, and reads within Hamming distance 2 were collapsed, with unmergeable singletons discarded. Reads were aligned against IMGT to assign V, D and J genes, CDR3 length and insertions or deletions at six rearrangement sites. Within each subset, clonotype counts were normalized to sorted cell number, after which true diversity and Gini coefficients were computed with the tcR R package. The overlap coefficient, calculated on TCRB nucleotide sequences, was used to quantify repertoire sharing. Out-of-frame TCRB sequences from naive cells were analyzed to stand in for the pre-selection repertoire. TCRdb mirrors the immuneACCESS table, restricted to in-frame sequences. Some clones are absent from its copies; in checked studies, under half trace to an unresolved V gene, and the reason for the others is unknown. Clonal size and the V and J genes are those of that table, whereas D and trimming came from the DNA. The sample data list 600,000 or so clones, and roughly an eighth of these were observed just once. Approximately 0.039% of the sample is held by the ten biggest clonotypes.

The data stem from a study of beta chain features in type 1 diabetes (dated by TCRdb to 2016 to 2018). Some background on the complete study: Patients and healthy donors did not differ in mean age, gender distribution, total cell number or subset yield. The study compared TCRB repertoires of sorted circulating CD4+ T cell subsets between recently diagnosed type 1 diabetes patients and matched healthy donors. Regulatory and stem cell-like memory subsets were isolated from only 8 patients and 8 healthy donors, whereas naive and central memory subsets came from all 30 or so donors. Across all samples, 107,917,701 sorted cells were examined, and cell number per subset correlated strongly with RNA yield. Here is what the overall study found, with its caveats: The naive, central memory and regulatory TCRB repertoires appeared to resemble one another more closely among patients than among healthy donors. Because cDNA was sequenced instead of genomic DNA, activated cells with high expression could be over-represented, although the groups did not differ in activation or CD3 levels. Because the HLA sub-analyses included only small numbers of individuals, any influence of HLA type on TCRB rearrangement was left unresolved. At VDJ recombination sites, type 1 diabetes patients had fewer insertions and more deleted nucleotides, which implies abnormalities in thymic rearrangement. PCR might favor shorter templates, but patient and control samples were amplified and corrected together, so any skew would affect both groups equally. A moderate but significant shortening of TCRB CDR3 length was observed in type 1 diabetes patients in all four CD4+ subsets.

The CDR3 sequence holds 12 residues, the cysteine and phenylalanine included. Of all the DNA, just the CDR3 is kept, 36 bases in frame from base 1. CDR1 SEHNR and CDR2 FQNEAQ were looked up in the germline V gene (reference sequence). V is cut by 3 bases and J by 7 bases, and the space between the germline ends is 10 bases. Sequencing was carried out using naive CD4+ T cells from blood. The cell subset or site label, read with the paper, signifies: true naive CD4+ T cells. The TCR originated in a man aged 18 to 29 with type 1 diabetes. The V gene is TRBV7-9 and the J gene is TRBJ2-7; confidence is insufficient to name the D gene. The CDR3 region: CASSFTAQEQYF. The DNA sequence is TGTGCCAGCAGCTTCACCGCCCAAGAGCAGTACTTC.